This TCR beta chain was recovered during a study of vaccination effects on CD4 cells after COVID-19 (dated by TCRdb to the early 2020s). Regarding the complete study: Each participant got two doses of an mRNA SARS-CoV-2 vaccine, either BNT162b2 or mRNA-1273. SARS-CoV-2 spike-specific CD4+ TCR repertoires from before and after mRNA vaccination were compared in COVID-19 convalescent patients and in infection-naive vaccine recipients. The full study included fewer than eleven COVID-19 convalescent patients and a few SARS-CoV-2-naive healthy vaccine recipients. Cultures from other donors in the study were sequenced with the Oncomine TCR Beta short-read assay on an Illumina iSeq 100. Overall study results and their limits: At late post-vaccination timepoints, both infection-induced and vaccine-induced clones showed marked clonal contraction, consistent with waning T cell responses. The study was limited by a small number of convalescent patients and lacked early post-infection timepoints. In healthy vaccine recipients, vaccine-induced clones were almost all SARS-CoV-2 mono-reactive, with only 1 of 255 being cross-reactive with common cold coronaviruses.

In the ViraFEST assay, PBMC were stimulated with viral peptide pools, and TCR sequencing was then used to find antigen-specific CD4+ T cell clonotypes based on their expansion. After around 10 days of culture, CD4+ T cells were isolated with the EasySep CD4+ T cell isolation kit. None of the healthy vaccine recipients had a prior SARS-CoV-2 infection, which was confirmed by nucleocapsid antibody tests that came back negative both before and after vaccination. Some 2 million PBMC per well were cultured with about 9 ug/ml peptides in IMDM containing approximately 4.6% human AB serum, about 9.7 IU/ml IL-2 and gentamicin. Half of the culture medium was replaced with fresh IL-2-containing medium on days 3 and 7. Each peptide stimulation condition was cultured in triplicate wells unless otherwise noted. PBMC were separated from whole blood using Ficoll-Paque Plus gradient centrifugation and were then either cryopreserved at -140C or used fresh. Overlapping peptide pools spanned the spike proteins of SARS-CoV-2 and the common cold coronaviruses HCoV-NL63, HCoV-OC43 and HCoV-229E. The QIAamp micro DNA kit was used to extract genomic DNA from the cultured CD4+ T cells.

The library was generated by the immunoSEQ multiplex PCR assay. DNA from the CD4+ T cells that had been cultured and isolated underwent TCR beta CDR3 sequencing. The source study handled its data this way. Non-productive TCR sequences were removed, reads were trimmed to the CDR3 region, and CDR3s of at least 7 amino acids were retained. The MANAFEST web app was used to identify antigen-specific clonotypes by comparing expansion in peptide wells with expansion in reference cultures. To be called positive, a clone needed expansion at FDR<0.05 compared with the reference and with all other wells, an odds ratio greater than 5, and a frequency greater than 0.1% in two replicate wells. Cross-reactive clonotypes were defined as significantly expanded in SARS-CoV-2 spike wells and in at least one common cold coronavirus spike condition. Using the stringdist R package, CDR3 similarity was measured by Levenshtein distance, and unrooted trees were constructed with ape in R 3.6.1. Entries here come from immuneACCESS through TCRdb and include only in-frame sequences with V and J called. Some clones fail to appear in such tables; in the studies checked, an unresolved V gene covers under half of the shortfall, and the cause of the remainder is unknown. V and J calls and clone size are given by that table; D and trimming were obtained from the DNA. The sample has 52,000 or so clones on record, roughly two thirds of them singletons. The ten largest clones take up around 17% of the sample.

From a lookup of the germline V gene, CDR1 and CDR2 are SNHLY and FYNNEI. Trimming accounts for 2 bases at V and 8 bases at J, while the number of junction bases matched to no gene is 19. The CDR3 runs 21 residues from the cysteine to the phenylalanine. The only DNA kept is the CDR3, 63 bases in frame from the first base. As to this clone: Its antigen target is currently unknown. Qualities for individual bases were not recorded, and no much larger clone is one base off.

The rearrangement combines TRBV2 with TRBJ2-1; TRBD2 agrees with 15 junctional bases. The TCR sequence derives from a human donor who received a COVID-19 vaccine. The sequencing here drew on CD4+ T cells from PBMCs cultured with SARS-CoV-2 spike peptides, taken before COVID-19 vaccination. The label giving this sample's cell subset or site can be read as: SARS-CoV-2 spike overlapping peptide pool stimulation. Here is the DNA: TGTGCCAGCAGTGAAAGAAGAGGACTAGCGGGAGGGGTTAGTTACGGGGATGAGCAGTTCTTC. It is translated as CASSERRGLAGGVSYGDEQFF.